The present T cell receptor beta chain was sequenced within a study of identical twins. The study's findings and limits: Beta out-of-frame sequences showed weaker excess sharing between twins.

TCRdb reprocessed the 5' RACE reads with MiXCR, giving one entry per CDR3 protein. The sample holds 430,000 or so distinct CDR3 sequences, 20% to 25% seen once. As to this clonotype: Antigen: not known.

The V gene's germline CDR1 is SGHRS and CDR2 YFSETQ. Trimming took off 0 bases at V and 0 bases at J, with 14 bases between the two ends. The CDR3 is 17 amino acids. The data were also submitted as part of a second study, on T cells expressing NK-cell markers.

Sequenced material: CD4+ T cells sorted from blood. This clonotype was obtained from a woman between 18 and 29 years old in good health. The chain combines TRBV5-1 with TRBJ2-3; perhaps TRBD2 as D (5 bases). CDR3 in DNA: TGCGCCAGCAGCTTGGTCGGCAGCGGAAGTAGCACAGATACGCAGTATTTT. It specifies CASSLVGSGSSTDTQYF.